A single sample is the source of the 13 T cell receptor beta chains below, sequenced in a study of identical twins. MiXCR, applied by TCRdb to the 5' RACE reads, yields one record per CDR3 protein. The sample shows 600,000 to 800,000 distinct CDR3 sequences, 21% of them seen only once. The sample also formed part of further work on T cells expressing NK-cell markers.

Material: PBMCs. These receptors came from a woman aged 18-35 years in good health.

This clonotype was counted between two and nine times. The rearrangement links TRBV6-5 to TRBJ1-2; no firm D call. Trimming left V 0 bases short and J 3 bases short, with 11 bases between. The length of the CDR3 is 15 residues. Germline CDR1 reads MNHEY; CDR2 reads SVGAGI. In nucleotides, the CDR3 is TGTGCCAGCAGTTACTCGGGCACCGACTACTATGGCTACACCTTC. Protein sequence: CASSYSGTDYYGYTF.

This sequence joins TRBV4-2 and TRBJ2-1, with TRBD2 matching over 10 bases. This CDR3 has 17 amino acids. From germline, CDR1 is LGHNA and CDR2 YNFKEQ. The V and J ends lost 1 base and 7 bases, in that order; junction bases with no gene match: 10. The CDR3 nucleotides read TGTGCCAGCAGCCAAGTTTCTCGTACTAGCGGGGCGAATGAGCAGTTCTTC. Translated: CASSQVSRTSGANEQFF.

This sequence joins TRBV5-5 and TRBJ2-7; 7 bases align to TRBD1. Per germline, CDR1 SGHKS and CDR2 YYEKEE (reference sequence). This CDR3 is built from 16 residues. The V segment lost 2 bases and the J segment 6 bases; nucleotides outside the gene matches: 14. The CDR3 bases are TGTGCCAGCAGCTTAGGTCGGACAGGCCCATCAGGCGAGCAGTACTTC. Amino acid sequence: CASSLGRTGPSGEQYF.

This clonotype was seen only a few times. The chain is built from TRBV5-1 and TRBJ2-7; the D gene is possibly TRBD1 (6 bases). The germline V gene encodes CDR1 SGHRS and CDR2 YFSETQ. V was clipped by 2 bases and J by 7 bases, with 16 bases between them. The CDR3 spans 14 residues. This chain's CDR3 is CASSFSRGSGEQYF. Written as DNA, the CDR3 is TGCGCCAGCAGCTTTAGCAGGGGTTCGGGTGAGCAGTACTTC.

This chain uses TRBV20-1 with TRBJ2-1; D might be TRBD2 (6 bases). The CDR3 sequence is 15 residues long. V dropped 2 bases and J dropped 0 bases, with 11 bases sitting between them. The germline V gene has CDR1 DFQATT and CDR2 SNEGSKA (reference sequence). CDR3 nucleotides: TGCAGTGCTAGATTCCGGCGGGGCTCCTACAATGAGCAGTTCTTC. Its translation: CSARFRRGSYNEQFF.

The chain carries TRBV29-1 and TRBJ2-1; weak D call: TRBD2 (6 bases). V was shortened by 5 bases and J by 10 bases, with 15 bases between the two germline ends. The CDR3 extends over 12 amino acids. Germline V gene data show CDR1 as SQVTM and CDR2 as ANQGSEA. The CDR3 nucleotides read TGCAGCGTTCTCGGGGGAGGATACGAGCAGTTCTTC. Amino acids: CSVLGGGYEQFF.

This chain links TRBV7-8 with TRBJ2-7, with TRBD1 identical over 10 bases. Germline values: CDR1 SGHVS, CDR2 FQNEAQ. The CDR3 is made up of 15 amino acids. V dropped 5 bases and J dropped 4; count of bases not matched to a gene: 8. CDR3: CASSAIGTGEYEQYF. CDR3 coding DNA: TGTGCCAGCAGCGCGATCGGGACAGGGGAGTACGAGCAGTACTTC.

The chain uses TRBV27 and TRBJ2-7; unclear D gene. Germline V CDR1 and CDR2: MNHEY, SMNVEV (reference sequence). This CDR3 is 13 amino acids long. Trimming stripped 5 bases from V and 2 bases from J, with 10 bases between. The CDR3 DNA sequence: TGTGCCAGCAGTAAAACACTAACCTACGAGCAGTACTTC. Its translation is CASSKTLTYEQYF.

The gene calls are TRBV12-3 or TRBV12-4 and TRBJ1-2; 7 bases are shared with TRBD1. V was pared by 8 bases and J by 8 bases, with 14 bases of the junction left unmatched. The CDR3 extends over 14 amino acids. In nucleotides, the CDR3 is TGTGCCAGCTATAGGGACAGCCCCCTAAAGGGCTACACCTTC. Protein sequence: CASYRDSPLKGYTF.

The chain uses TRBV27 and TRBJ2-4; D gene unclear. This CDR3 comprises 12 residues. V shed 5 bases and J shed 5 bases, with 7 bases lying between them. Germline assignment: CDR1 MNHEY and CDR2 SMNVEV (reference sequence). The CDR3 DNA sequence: TGTGCCAGCAGTGCGGACCAAAACATTCAGTACTTC. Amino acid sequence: CASSADQNIQYF.

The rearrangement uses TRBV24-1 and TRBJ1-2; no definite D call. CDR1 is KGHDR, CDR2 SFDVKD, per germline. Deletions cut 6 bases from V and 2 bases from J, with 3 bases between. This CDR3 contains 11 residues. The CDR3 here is CATSQNYGYTF. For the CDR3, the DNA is TGTGCCACCAGTCAGAACTATGGCTACACCTTC.

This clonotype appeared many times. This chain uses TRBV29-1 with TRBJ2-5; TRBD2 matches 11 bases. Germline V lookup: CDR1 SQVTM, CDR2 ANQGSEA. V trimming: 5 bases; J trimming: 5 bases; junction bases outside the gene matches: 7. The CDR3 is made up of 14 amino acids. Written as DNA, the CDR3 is TGCAGCGTTTTCACTAGCGGGGGTGGTGAGACCCAGTACTTC. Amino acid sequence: CSVFTSGGGETQYF.

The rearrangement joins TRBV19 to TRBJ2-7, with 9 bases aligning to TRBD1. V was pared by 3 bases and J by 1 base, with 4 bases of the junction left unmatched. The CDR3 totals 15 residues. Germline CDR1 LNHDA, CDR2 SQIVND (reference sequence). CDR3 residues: CASSIGGQGSYEQYF. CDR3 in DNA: TGTGCCAGTAGTATTGGGGGACAGGGTTCCTACGAGCAGTACTTC. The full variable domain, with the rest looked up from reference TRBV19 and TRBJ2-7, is DGGITQSPKYLFRKEGQNVTLSCEQNLNHDAMYWYRQDPGQGLRLIYYSQIVNDFQKGDIAEGYSVSREKKESFPLTVTSAQKNPTAFYLCASSIGGQGSYEQYFGPGTRLTVT.